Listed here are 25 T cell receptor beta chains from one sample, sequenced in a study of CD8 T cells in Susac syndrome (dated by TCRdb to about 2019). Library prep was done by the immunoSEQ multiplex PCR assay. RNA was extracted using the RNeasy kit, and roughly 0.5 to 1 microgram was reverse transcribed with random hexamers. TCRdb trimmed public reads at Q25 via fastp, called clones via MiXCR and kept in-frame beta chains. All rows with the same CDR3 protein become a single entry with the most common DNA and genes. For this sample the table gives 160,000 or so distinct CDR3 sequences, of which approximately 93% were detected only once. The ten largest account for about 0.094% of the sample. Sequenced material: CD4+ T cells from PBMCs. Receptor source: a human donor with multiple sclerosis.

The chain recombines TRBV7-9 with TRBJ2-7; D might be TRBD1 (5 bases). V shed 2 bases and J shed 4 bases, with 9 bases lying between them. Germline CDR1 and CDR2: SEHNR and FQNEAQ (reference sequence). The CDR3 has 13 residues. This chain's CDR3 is CASSLLGRYEQYF. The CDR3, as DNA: TGTGCCAGCAGCTTACTGGGGCGTTACGAGCAGTACTTC.

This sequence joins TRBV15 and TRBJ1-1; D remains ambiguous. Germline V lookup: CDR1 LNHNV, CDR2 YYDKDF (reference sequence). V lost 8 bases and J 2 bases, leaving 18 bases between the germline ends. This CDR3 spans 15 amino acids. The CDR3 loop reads CATETLDGRNTEAFF. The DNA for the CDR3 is TGTGCCACCGAGACTCTCGATGGGAGAAACACTGAAGCTTTCTTT. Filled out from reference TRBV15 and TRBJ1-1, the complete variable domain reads DAMVIQNPRYQVTQFGKPVTLSCSQTLNHNVMYWYQQKSSQAPKLLFHYYDKDFNNEADTPDNFQSRRPNTSFCFLDIRSPGLGDTAMYLCATETLDGRNTEAFFGQGTRLTVV.

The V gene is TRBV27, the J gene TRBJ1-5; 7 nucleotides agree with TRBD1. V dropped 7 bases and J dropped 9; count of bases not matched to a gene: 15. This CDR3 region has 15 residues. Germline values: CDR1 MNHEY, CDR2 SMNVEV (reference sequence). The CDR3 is CASTRLAGGKGPQHF. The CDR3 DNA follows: TGTGCCAGCACCAGGCTGGCAGGGGGAAAGGGGCCCCAGCATTTT.

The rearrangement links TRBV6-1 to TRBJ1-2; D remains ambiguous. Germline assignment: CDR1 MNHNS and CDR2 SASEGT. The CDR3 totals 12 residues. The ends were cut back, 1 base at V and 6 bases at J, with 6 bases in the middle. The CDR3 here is CASSEGSHGYTF. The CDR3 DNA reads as TGTGCCAGCAGTGAAGGAAGCCATGGCTACACCTTC.

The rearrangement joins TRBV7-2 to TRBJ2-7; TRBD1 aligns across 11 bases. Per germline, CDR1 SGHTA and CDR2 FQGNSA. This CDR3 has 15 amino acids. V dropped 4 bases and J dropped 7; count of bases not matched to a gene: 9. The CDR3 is CASSSGQGALREQYF. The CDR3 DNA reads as TGTGCCAGCAGCTCCGGACAGGGGGCCCTCAGAGAGCAGTACTTC. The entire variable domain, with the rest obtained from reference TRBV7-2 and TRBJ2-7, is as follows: GAGVSQSPSNKVTEKGKDVELRCDPISGHTALYWYRQSLGQGLEFLIYFQGNSAPDKSGLPSDRFSAERTGGSVSTLTIQRTQQEDSAVYLCASSSGQGALREQYFGPGTRLTVT.

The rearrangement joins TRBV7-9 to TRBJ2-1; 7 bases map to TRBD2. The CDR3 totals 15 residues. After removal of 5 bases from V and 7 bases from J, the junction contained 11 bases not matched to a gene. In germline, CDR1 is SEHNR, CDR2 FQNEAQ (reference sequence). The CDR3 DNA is TGTGCCAGCAGCCTCTGGACTAGGGAGATTAATGAGCAGTTCTTC. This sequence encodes CASSLWTREINEQFF.

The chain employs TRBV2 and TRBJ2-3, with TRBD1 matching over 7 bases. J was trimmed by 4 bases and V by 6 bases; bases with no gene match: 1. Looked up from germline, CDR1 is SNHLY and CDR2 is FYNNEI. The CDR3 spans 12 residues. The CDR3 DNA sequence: TGTGCCAGCAGGCAGGGGGCAGATACGCAGTATTTT. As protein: CASRQGADTQYF.

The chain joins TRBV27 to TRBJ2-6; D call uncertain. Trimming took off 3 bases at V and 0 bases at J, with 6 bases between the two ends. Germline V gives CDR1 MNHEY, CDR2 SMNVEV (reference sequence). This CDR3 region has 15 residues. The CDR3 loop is CASSFSGSGANVLTF. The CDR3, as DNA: TGTGCCAGCAGTTTTTCGGGCTCTGGGGCCAACGTCCTGACTTTC.

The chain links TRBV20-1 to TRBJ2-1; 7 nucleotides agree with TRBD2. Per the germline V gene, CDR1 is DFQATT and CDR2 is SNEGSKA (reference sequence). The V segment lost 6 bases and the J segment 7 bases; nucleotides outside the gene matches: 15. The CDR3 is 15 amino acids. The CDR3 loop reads CSAKIQAGPLNEQFF. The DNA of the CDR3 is TGCAGTGCCAAGATCCAAGCGGGACCCCTTAATGAGCAGTTCTTC.

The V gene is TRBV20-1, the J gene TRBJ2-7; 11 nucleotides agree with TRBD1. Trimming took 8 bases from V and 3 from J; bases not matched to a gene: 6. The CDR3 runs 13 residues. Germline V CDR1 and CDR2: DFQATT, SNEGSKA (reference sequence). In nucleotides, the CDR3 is TGCAGTTTATCCGGGACAGGGGGCTACGAGCAGTACTTC. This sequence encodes CSLSGTGGYEQYF.

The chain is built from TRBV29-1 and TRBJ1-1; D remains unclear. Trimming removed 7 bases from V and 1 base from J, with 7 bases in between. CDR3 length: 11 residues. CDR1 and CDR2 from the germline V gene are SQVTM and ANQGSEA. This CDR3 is CSAHWNTEAFF. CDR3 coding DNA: TGCAGCGCGCATTGGAACACTGAAGCTTTCTTT.

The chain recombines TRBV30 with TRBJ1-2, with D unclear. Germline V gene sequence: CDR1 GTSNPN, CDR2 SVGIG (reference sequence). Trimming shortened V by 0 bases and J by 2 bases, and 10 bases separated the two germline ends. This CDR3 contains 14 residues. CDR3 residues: CAWSVGRNNYGYTF. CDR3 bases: TGTGCCTGGAGTGTAGGCAGGAACAACTATGGCTACACCTTC.

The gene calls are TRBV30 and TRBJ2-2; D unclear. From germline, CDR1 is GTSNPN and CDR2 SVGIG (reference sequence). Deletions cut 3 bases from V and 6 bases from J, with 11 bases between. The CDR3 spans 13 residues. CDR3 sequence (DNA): TGTGCCTGGAGAAGGAGCTTGGCCGGGGAGCTGTTTTTT. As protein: CAWRRSLAGELFF.

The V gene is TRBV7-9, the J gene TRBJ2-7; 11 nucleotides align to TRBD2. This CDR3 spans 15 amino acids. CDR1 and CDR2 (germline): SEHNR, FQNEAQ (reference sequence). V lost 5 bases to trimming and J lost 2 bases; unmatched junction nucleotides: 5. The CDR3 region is CASSPLAGGAYEQYF. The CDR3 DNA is TGTGCCAGCAGCCCTCTAGCGGGAGGTGCCTACGAGCAGTACTTC.

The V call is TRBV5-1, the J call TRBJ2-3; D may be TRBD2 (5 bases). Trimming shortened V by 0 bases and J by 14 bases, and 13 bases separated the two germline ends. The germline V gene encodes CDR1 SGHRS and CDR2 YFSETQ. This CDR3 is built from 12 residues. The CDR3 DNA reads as TGCGCCAGCAGCTTGGGGGAGTCAAACCCGTATTTT. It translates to CASSLGESNPYF. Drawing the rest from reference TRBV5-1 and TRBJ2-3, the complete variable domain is KAGVTQTPRYLIKTRGQQVTLSCSPISGHRSVSWYQQTPGQGLQFLFEYFSETQRNKGNFPGRFSGRQFSNSRSEMNVSTLELGDSALYLCASSLGESNPYFGPGTRLTVL.

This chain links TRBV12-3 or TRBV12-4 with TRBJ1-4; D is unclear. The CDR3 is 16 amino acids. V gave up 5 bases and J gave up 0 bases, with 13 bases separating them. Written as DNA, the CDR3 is TGTGCCAGCAGTCTTAATACGGTCGCAACTAATGAAAAACTGTTTTTT. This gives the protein CASSLNTVATNEKLFF.

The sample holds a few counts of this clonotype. In nucleotides, the CDR3 is TGCGCCAGCAGCCCGGGATTGAAGCCAGGGACCCAGTACTTC. Protein sequence: CASSPGLKPGTQYF. The J gene is TRBJ2-5, the V gene TRBV4-3; tentatively, D is TRBD2 (5 bases). Trimming removed 4 bases at V and 7 bases at J, with 16 bases between. Per germline, CDR1 LGHNA and CDR2 YSLEER. The CDR3 length is 14 residues.

CDR3 in DNA: TGTGCCAGCTCACCATCTCGCCAGGGATACGGCTACACCTTC. Protein: CASSPSRQGYGYTF. The gene calls are TRBV18 and TRBJ1-2; D is possibly TRBD1 (5 bases). The germline CDR1 and CDR2 sequences are KGHSH and LQKENI. Trimming stripped 2 bases from V and 8 bases from J, with 15 bases between. The CDR3 totals 14 residues.

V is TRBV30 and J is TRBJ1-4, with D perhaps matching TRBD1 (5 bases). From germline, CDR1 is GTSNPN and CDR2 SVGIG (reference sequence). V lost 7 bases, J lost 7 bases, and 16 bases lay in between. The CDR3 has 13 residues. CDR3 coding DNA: TGTGCCTTGGAAGGAGGGGCACGTGAAAAACTGTTTTTT. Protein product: CALEGGAREKLFF. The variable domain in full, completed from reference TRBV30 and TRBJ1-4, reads SQTIHQWPATLVQPVGSPLSLECTVEGTSNPNLYWYRQAAGRGLQLLFYSVGIGQISSEVPQNLSASRPQDRQFILSSKKLLLSDSGFYLCALEGGAREKLFFGSGTQLSVL.

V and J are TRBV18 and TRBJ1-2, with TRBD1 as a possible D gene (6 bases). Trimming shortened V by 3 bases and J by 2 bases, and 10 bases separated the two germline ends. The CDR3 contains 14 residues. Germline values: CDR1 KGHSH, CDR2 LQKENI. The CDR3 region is CASSPGGTNYGYTF. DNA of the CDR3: TGTGCCAGCTCACCCGGGGGCACCAACTATGGCTACACCTTC.

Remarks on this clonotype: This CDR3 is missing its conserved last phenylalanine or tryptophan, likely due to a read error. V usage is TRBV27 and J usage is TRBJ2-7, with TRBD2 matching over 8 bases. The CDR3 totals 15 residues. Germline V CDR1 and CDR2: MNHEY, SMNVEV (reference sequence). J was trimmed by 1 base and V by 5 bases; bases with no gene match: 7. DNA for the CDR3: TGTGCCAGCAGTCCCCGGACTAGCCTATCCTACGAGCAGTACCTC. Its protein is CASSPRTSLSYEQYL.

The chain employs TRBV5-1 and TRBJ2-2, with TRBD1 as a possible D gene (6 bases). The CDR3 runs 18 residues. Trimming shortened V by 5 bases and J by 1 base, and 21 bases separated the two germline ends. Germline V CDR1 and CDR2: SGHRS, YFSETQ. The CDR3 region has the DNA TGCGCCAGCAGTCGCGGTCAAAGGACAGCTCAGAACACCGGGGAGCTGTTTTTT. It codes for CASSRGQRTAQNTGELFF.

The CDR3 nucleotides are TGTGCCAGCAGCCAGCAAGCTGGAGGTACCGGGGAGCTGTTTTTT. Translated: CASSQQAGGTGELFF. This chain links TRBV3-1 with TRBJ2-2; D may be TRBD2 (5 bases). V lost 3 bases, J lost 5 bases, and 13 bases lay in between. This CDR3 contains 15 residues. Germline assignment: CDR1 LGHDT and CDR2 YNNKEL (reference sequence). Looking up the rest from reference TRBV3-1 and TRBJ2-2 gives the full variable domain: DTAVSQTPKYLVTQMGNDKSIKCEQNLGHDTMYWYKQDSKKFLKIMFSYNNKELIINETVPNRFSPKSPDKAHLNLHINSLELGDSAVYFCASSQQAGGTGELFFGEGSRLTVL.

The CDR3 spells CSARDPTGSVEETQYF. CDR3 nucleotide sequence: TGCAGTGCTAGAGATCCGACAGGTTCGGTTGAAGAGACCCAGTACTTC. The chain links TRBV20-1 to TRBJ2-5, with D perhaps matching TRBD1 (6 bases). CDR1 and CDR2 from the germline V gene are DFQATT and SNEGSKA (reference sequence). The CDR3 loop spans 16 amino acids. V dropped 0 bases and J dropped 3 bases, with 17 bases sitting between them.

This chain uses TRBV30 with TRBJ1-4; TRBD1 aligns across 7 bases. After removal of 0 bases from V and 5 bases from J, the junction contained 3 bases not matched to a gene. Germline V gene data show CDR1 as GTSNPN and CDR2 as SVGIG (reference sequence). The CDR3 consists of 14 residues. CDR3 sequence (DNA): TGTGCCTGGAGTGTCCAGGGGGGAAATGAAAAACTGTTTTTT. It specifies CAWSVQGGNEKLFF. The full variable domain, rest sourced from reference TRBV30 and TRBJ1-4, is SQTIHQWPATLVQPVGSPLSLECTVEGTSNPNLYWYRQAAGRGLQLLFYSVGIGQISSEVPQNLSASRPQDRQFILSSKKLLLSDSGFYLCAWSVQGGNEKLFFGSGTQLSVL.